This T cell receptor beta chain is from a study of blood T cell repertoires in COVID-19 (dated by TCRdb to 2020 to 2022). With regard to the full study: Collaborator samples came from the United States, Italy and Spain and covered acute and convalescent phases of COVID-19. The material from the prospective study consisted of cDNA or gDNA derived from T cells, B-cell-depleted T cells, or PBMCs. Deeply sampled blood TCRbeta repertoires from subjects exposed to, actively infected with, or recovered from COVID-19 were included in the dataset. The repertoires were made available in a free public database intended to serve as a resource for research on the immune response to SARS-CoV-2. Samples were obtained from the ongoing ImmuneRACE study (first 160 participants) and from some 1,200 subjects provided by 6 global collaborators. Nearly every sample came with metadata listing a de-identified subject ID, COVID-19 status, age in years and sex. Where available, HLA class I and class II types were obtained from metadata supplied by the sample provider rather than from assay-based typing.

The collaborating institutions used their own protocols to collect whole blood in K2EDTA tubes. Collaborator samples were shipped for TCRbeta analysis as frozen whole blood, isolated PBMCs, or DNA extracted from either sample type. General conclusions and limits of the study: The quantity of clinical and demographic metadata differed by source and by participant and was supplied without curation.

TCRbeta CDR3 regions were amplified from genomic DNA by means of the immunoSEQ Assay, a bias-controlled multiplex PCR. Turning to the authors' computational methods: The number of nucleated cells in each sample was estimated from the amplification of reference gene primers within the assay. To quantify the absolute abundance of each unique TCRbeta CDR3 rearrangement, sequence reads were collapsed and filtered. Productive Simpson clonality was computed per sample as the square root of Simpson's diversity index over productive rearrangements. Entries here come from immuneACCESS through TCRdb and include only in-frame sequences with V and J called. Some clones fail to appear in such tables; in the studies checked, an unresolved V gene covers under half of the shortfall, and the cause of the remainder is unknown. The D gene and trimming were derived from the DNA, and the V and J assignments and clone size from that table. In all, the sample holds roughly 120,000 clones, and 85% to 90% of those were seen once. Of the sample, less than 30% is held by the ten largest clones.

Remarks on this clone: This clone's antigen is unknown. Per-base quality was not reported, and no clone a single base away is much larger than it.

The germline V and J ends show losses of 3 bases and 3 bases respectively, and no gene match explains 8 bases of the junction. The CDR3 starts with the cysteine, ends with the phenylalanine, and has 16 residues. Only CDR3 DNA remains: 48 bases, in frame from the first base. Based on the germline V gene (reference sequence), the CDR1 and CDR2 sequences are LNHDA and SQIVND. The sequence joins TRBV19 to TRBJ2-3; 8 middle bases align to TRBD2. The TCR was taken from a man aged 65-85 years with active or convalescent COVID-19. The sequenced sample consisted of peripheral blood. The CDR3 protein sequence reads: CASSIASGRGTDTQYF. The DNA sequence is TGTGCCAGTAGTATCGCCAGCGGGAGAGGAACAGATACGCAGTATTTT.